This T cell receptor beta chain was profiled in a study of response to subunit inactivated influenza vaccine. This clonotype occurred many times. Each CDR3 protein is one row after TCRdb ran MiXCR on the RT-PCR reads. The repertoire includes about 800,000 distinct CDR3 sequences, 21% of them detected once, and roughly 10% sits in the top ten. V shed 5 bases and J shed 0 bases, with 10 bases lying between them. Germline CDR1 is KGHSH and CDR2 is LQKENI. CDR3 length equals 15 residues. The material sequenced was PBMCs from blood, taken more than 4 days after vaccination. V usage is TRBV18 and J usage is TRBJ2-2; D not certain. The receptor's source is a man in his forties or fifties who received an inactivated influenza vaccine. The CDR3 loop is CASSESISNTGELFF. The CDR3 nucleotides read TGTGCCAGCTCAGAATCGATTTCGAACACCGGGGAGCTGTTTTTT.